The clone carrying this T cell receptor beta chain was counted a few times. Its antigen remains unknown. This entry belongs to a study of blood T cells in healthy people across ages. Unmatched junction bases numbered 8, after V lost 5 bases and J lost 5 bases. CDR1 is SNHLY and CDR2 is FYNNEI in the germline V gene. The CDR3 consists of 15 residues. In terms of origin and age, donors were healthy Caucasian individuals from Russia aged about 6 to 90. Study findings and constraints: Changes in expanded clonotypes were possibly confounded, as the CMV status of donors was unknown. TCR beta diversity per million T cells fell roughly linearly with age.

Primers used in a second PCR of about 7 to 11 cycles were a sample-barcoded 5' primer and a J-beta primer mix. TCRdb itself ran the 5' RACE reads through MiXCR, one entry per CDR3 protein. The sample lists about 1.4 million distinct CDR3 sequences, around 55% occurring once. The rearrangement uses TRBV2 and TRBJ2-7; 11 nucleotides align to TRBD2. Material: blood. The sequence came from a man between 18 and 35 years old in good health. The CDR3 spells CASSKITSGSNEQYF. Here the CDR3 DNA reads TGTGCCAGCAGTAAGATTACTAGCGGGAGTAACGAGCAGTACTTC.